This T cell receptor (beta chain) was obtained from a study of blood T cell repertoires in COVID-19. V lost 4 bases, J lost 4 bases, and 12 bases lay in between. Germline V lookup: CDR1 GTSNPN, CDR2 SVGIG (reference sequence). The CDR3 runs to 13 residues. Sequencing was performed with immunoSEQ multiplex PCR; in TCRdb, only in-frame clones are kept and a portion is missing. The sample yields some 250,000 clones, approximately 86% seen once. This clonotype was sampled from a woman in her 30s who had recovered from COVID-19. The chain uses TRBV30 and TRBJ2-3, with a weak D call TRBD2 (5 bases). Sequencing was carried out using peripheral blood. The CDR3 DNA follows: TGTGCCTGGACAAGGCCGCGGGCAGATACGCAGTATTTT. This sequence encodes CAWTRPRADTQYF.